This T cell receptor beta chain was identified in a study of control samples from healthy donors and cancer patients. Trimming took off 5 bases at V and 0 bases at J, with 13 bases between the two ends. Per the germline V gene, CDR1 is MNHEY and CDR2 is SMNVEV (reference sequence). The length of the CDR3 is 15 residues. This table comes from immunoSEQ multiplex PCR, and its TCRdb copy is limited to in-frame clones, with some not included. This sample has roughly 120,000 clones; about 89% occur once, and the top ten carry around 17%. The chain carries TRBV27 and TRBJ1-1; D perhaps matches TRBD1 (5 bases). The sample comprised blood. The clonotype originates from a woman in her forties or fifties in good health. CDR3 protein: CASSPTWGVNTEAFF. In DNA, the CDR3 is TGTGCCAGCAGTCCCACCTGGGGGGTGAACACTGAAGCTTTCTTT.